The rows below give T cell receptor beta chains drawn from one sample of a study of T cell responses to AZD1222 COVID-19 vaccine. The assay was immunoSEQ multiplex PCR, and TCRdb's table has in-frame clones only and misses some. The data show under 150,000 clones, about 87% seen once. Material: peripheral blood, obtained on day 0 of AZD1222 vaccination. The receptor source for this set is an adult in good health. Each CDR3 is given with its conserved first and last residue. D genes are given only for firm matches. Size values are once, few and many counts, or a class for expanded clones, and some rows have none.

cdr3_nt	cdr3_aa	clone_size	v_call	d_call	j_call
TGTGCCAGCAACAGCGGGCAGGATGGCTACACCTTC	CASNSGQDGYTF	-	TRBV12-3/TRBV12-4	-	TRBJ1-2
TGCAGTGCTACCCAGGGTTATGGCTACACCTTC	CSATQGYGYTF	-	TRBV20-1	-	TRBJ1-2
TGTGCCAGCTCACCACCTGTAACTAATGAAAAACTGTTTTTT	CASSPPVTNEKLFF	-	TRBV18	-	TRBJ1-4
TGTGCCAGCAGTTTTTCTCCCAACACAGATACGCAGTATTTT	CASSFSPNTDTQYF	-	TRBV28	-	TRBJ2-3
TGCGCCAGCAGTCAATGGGGATGGAGTCAGCCCCAGCATTTT	CASSQWGWSQPQHF	-	TRBV23-1	-	TRBJ1-5
TGCGCCAGCAGCTTGGAACAGGGTGTGTTTGGTACGCAGTATTTT	CASSLEQGVFGTQYF	once	TRBV5-1	-	TRBJ2-3
TGCGCCAGCAACCGGGACAGCATGAACACTGAAGCTTTCTTT	CASNRDSMNTEAFF	few	TRBV5-1	TRBD1	TRBJ1-1
TGTGCCAGCAGCTTAGGGGATTGGAGCTACGAGCAGTACTTC	CASSLGDWSYEQYF	-	TRBV7-6	-	TRBJ2-7
TGTGCCAGCTCACCGCGGACAGGGAATAGTGGGAATGAAAAACTGTTTTTT	CASSPRTGNSGNEKLFF	-	TRBV18	TRBD1	TRBJ1-4
TGTGCCAGCAGTTACGTTCAGGGAGGAAAACTGTTTTTT	CASSYVQGGKLFF	once	TRBV6-2/TRBV6-3	-	TRBJ1-4
TGTGCCACCGAGCCCTCTGGGGCCAACGTCCTGACTTTC	CATEPSGANVLTF	-	TRBV24-1	-	TRBJ2-6
TGTGCCAGCATTTTACAGGGTACAGATACGCAGTATTTT	CASILQGTDTQYF	few	TRBV6-5	-	TRBJ2-3
TGTGCCAGCAGGCTCCGACAAGACACTGAAGCTTTCTTT	CASRLRQDTEAFF	-	TRBV12-3/TRBV12-4	-	TRBJ1-1
TGTGCCAGCAGCTTAGGGGGCAGCCCTAATTCACCCCTCCACTTT	CASSLGGSPNSPLHF	-	TRBV7-6	-	TRBJ1-6
TGTGCCACCAGCTCGTTCCGGACAGGGGAGGGTCCGGCTGAAGCTTTCTTT	CATSSFRTGEGPAEAFF	-	TRBV15	TRBD1	TRBJ1-1
TGCGCCAGCAGCTTAGGGCCAGAGAGCTCCTACGAGCAGTACTTC	CASSLGPESSYEQYF	-	TRBV10-1	-	TRBJ2-7
TGTGCCACCCGCCGGGGGTCGAGCACTGAAGCTTTCTTT	CATRRGSSTEAFF	-	TRBV28	-	TRBJ1-1
TGTGCCAGCAGTTTGGGAGGGTTTGAGCCCCAGCATTTT	CASSLGGFEPQHF	-	TRBV12-3/TRBV12-4	-	TRBJ1-5
TGTGCCAGCAGCTTATCGAGCAATCAGCCCCAGCATTTT	CASSLSSNQPQHF	-	TRBV7-3	-	TRBJ1-5
TGTGCCAGTAGGCCGGGACAGGTTAACACCGGGGAGCTGTTTTTT	CASRPGQVNTGELFF	-	TRBV19	TRBD1	TRBJ2-2
TGTGCCAGCTCCCCCCAGGGAGTAAAGAACACTGAAGCTTTCTTT	CASSPQGVKNTEAFF	-	TRBV27	-	TRBJ1-1
TGTGCCAGCAGCCCCCCTACCGCAGGGGGTGAAGCTTTCTTT	CASSPPTAGGEAFF	once	TRBV25-1	TRBD1	TRBJ1-1
TGTGCCAGCAGTTTGGTCATGCCCGCCTTACAAACAGAAGCTTTCTTT	CASSLVMPALQTEAFF	-	TRBV28	-	TRBJ1-1
TGTGCCAGCAGCTTTTACAGGGGGCGCATCGCCTACGAGCAGTACTTC	CASSFYRGRIAYEQYF	-	TRBV7-9	TRBD1	TRBJ2-7
TGTGCCAGCAGTTACTCCGGACAAAAAGAGACCCAGTACTTC	CASSYSGQKETQYF	-	TRBV6-5	-	TRBJ2-5
TGTGCCACCAGTGATTCGACTAGCGGGAGTCCGGAGGGGTTCTTC	CATSDSTSGSPEGFF	-	TRBV24-1	TRBD2	TRBJ2-1
TGTGCCAGCAGCCAAGAGCGCAGGTTGAACACTGAAGCTTTCTTT	CASSQERRLNTEAFF	-	TRBV3-1/TRBV3-2	-	TRBJ1-1
TGTGCCACCCTCGGGCCCCTTTTGGATACGCAGTATTTT	CATLGPLLDTQYF	-	TRBV15	-	TRBJ2-3
TGTGCCAGCAGGACTAGCACCAGCTCCTACAATGAGCAGTTCTTC	CASRTSTSSYNEQFF	once	TRBV4-2	TRBD2	TRBJ2-1